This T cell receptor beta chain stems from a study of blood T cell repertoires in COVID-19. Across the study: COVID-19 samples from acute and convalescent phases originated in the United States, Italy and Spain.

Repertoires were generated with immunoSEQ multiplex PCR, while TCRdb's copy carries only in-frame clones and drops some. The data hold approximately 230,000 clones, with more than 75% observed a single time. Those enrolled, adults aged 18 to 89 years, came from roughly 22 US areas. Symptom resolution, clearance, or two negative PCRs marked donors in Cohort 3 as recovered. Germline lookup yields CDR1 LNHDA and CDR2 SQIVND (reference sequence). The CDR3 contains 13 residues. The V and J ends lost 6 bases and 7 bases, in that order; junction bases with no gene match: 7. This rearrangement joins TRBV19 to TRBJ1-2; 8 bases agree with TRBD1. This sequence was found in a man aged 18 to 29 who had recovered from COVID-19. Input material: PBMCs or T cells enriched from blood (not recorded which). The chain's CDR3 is CASSDRGPTGYTF. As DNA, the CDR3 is TGTGCCAGTAGCGACAGGGGCCCGACTGGCTACACCTTC.